The 4 T cell receptor beta chains below were found in one sample sequenced in a study of shared T cell receptors in the human thymus. Clones were read by immunoSEQ multiplex PCR, and TCRdb kept only the in-frame ones, dropping some. The table has approximately 760,000 clones, 80% to 90% seen once. Another study also made use of these data, one on human thymus T cells.

Specimen: thymocytes. The receptors here all came from a girl less than two years old with a congenital heart defect.

The chain has TRBV6-1 and TRBJ2-7; D is perhaps TRBD1 (5 bases). CDR3 length equals 14 residues. The germline V gene encodes CDR1 MNHNS and CDR2 SASEGT. V lost 2 bases and J lost 1, with 9 bases in between. The CDR3 region is CASSEWGRSYEQYF. DNA for the CDR3: TGTGCCAGCAGTGAATGGGGCAGATCCTACGAGCAGTACTTC.

The chain combines TRBV9 with TRBJ2-6; 9 nucleotides agree with TRBD1. V lost 4 bases and J lost 0; bases outside the gene matches: 5. CDR1 SGDLS and CDR2 YYNGEE come from the germline V gene. The CDR3 runs 17 residues. CDR3 in amino acids: CASSPRDRDSGANVLTF. The CDR3 nucleotides are TGTGCCAGCAGCCCTCGGGACAGGGACTCTGGGGCCAACGTCCTGACTTTC.

The CDR3 sequence: CASSEVLGTGPYSNQPQHF. CDR3 bases: TGTGCCAGCAGTGAAGTACTCGGGACAGGGCCATATAGCAATCAGCCCCAGCATTTT. The rearrangement links TRBV2 to TRBJ1-5, with 9 bases matching TRBD1. The CDR3 has 19 amino acids. Germline CDR1 SNHLY, CDR2 FYNNEI. Losses at the gene ends were 1 base for V and 0 bases for J; bases not matched to a gene: 10.

In this sample, this clone turned up once. J is TRBJ2-1 and V is TRBV4-1; 8 bases line up with TRBD2. Germline trimming cut 4 bases from V and 10 bases from J; bases unmatched to any gene: 12. CDR3 length: 15 amino acids. Germline assignment: CDR1 MGHRA and CDR2 YSYEKL. The CDR3 spells CASSPNSGGSGEQFF. Here the CDR3 DNA reads TGCGCCAGCAGCCCCAATTCGGGGGGGAGCGGGGAGCAGTTCTTC.